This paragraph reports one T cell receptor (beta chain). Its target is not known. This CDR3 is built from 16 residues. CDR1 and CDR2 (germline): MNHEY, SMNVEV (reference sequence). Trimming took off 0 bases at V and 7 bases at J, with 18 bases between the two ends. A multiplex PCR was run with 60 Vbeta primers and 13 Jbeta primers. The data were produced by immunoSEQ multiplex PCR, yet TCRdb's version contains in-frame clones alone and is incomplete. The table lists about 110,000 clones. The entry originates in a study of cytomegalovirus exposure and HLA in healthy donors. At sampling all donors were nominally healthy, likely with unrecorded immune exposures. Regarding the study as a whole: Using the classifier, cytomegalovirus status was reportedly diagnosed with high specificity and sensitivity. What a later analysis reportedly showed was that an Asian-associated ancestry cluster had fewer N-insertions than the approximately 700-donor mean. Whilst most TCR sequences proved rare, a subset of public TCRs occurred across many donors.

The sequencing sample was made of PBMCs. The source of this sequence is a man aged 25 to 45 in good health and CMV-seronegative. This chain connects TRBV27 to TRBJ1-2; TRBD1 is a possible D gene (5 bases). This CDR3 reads CASSLSGKPGVGGYTF. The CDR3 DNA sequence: TGTGCCAGCAGTTTATCCGGCAAGCCGGGGGTAGGTGGCTACACCTTC.